These 14 T cell receptor beta chains originate from one sample sequenced in a study of blood T cell repertoires in COVID-19. Sequencing was performed with immunoSEQ multiplex PCR; in TCRdb, only in-frame clones are kept and a portion is missing. The sample has 55,000 to 75,000 clones; 79% are singletons. Sequences were obtained from peripheral blood. The receptors derive from a man between 60 and 75 years old with acute or convalescent COVID-19.

The chain couples TRBV27 to TRBJ1-2; D gene ambiguous. The V gene lost 4 bases and the J gene lost 10 bases, with 19 bases spanning the gap. The germline CDR1 and CDR2 sequences are MNHEY and SMNVEV (reference sequence). This CDR3 spans 14 amino acids. The CDR3, as DNA: TGTGCCAGCAGTTCTTATCCCGGGTCTATCCCCTACACCTTC. Translation: CASSSYPGSIPYTF.

The CDR3 coding sequence is TGTGCCAGCAGCGACTGGACAGGGAAAGCTTTCTTT. This codes for CASSDWTGKAFF. The chain carries TRBV9 and TRBJ1-1, with 8 bases lining up with TRBD1. Germline V gene lookup returns CDR1 SGDLS and CDR2 YYNGEE. Germline trimming cut 3 bases from V and 9 bases from J; bases unmatched to any gene: 4. This CDR3 has 12 residues.

The chain is built from TRBV20-1 and TRBJ2-1; D gene unclear. Germline V CDR1 and CDR2: DFQATT, SNEGSKA (reference sequence). The CDR3 length is 11 residues. The germline V and J ends were trimmed by 3 bases and 15 bases, with 15 bases remaining between them. The CDR3 sequence is CSASTPTNRFF. The CDR3 DNA follows: TGCAGTGCTAGTACCCCAACCAATAGGTTCTTC.

The rearrangement joins TRBV27 to TRBJ1-2, with 9 bases aligning to TRBD1. The CDR3 has 16 residues. Trimming removed 4 bases from V and 2 bases from J; junction bases left unmatched: 8. Germline V gene data show CDR1 as MNHEY and CDR2 as SMNVEV (reference sequence). Here the CDR3 reads CASSSVSGQGNYGYTF. The CDR3 bases are TGTGCCAGCAGTTCCGTTAGTGGACAGGGGAACTATGGCTACACCTTC.

The V and J genes are TRBV7-2 and TRBJ2-5; TRBD1 matches at 9 bases. The CDR3 has 15 residues. Germline V gene lookup returns CDR1 SGHTA and CDR2 FQGNSA. With 5 bases clipped from V and 5 bases from J, the junction kept 9 bases outside the gene matches. The CDR3 reads CASSPRDRVVETQYF. The CDR3 nucleotides are TGTGCCAGCAGCCCGCGGGACAGGGTGGTGGAGACCCAGTACTTC. The full variable domain, its missing parts supplied by reference TRBV7-2 and TRBJ2-5, is GAGVSQSPSNKVTEKGKDVELRCDPISGHTALYWYRQSLGQGLEFLIYFQGNSAPDKSGLPSDRFSAERTGGSVSTLTIQRTQQEDSAVYLCASSPRDRVVETQYFGPGTRLLVL.

The chain carries TRBV18 and TRBJ2-2, with TRBD1 identical over 7 bases. Losses at the gene ends were 6 bases for V and 4 bases for J; bases not matched to a gene: 8. Germline V gives CDR1 KGHSH, CDR2 LQKENI. The CDR3 totals 15 residues. The CDR3 sequence: CASSAGTASTGELFF. The CDR3 bases are TGTGCCAGCTCGGCCGGGACAGCATCCACCGGGGAGCTGTTTTTT. The full variable domain, rest sourced from reference TRBV18 and TRBJ2-2, is NAGVMQNPRHLVRRRGQEARLRCSPMKGHSHVYWYRQLPEEGLKFMVYLQKENIIDESGMPKERFSAEFPKEGPSILRIQQVVRGDSAAYFCASSAGTASTGELFFGEGSRLTVL.

The chain recombines TRBV7-3 with TRBJ2-3, with 7 bases matching TRBD2. Germline CDR1 is SGHTA and CDR2 is FQGTGA. The V segment lost 1 base and the J segment 8 bases; nucleotides outside the gene matches: 6. CDR3 size: 14 residues. For the CDR3, the DNA is TGTGCCAGCAGCTTAATTCCAGAGCGGGGTACGCAGTATTTT. Amino acid sequence: CASSLIPERGTQYF. The variable domain in full, with the rest retrieved from reference TRBV7-3 and TRBJ2-3, is GAGVSQTPSNKVTEKGKYVELRCDPISGHTALYWYRQSLGQGPEFLIYFQGTGAADDSGLPNDRFFAVRPEGSVSTLKIQRTERGDSAVYLCASSLIPERGTQYFGPGTRLTVL.

This chain connects TRBV3-1 (or the pseudogene TRBV3-2) to TRBJ1-2; 8 nucleotides agree with TRBD1. Looked up from germline, CDR1 is LGHDT and CDR2 is YNNKEL (reference sequence). This CDR3 is 15 amino acids long. V was pared by 1 base and J by 3 bases, with 4 bases of the junction left unmatched. This CDR3 is CASSQGLTGDYGYTF. The CDR3 region has the DNA TGTGCCAGCAGCCAAGGCCTGACAGGGGACTATGGCTACACCTTC.

This clone has only one observation. This rearrangement joins TRBV10-3 to TRBJ2-5; 9 bases match TRBD2. J gave up 5 bases and V 11 bases, and 12 bases lay outside the gene matches. Germline V gene data show CDR1 as ENHRY and CDR2 as SYGVKD. The CDR3 contains 14 residues. In nucleotides, the CDR3 is TGTGCCTCGAACTTAGCGGGAGATAGGGAGACCCAGTACTTC. Translating it yields CASNLAGDRETQYF.

The chain recombines TRBV11-2 with TRBJ2-7, with 13 bases aligning to TRBD2. The CDR3 totals 17 residues. The germline CDR1 and CDR2 sequences are SGHAT and FQNNGV. V dropped 1 base and J dropped 5; count of bases not matched to a gene: 8. CDR3 amino acids: CASSLGMGLAGSHEQYF. The CDR3 DNA follows: TGTGCCAGCAGCTTAGGCATGGGACTAGCGGGATCCCACGAGCAGTACTTC.

This chain uses TRBV11-1 with TRBJ2-5; TRBD1 matches 11 bases. The CDR3 is made up of 16 amino acids. Trimming took 5 bases from V and 5 from J; bases not matched to a gene: 10. Germline CDR1 reads SGHAT; CDR2 reads FQDESV (reference sequence). CDR3 sequence: CASSRQDRGLGETQYF. The CDR3, as DNA: TGTGCCAGCAGCAGACAGGACAGGGGGCTTGGGGAGACCCAGTACTTC.

The rearrangement joins TRBV6-1 to TRBJ1-1; D is ambiguous. The CDR3 is 12 amino acids. V gave up 6 bases and J gave up 6 bases, with 11 bases separating them. Germline loops: CDR1 MNHNS, CDR2 SASEGT. Here the CDR3 reads CASSGSTPEAFF. For the CDR3, the DNA is TGTGCCAGCAGCGGGAGTACGCCTGAAGCTTTCTTT.

The table lists this clone with a few counts. This rearrangement joins TRBV6-1 to TRBJ2-2, with TRBD1 as a possible D gene (6 bases). Germline CDR1 MNHNS, CDR2 SASEGT. The CDR3 totals 13 residues. Between the trimmed V and J ends, which lost 1 base and 13 bases, there was a span of 13 bases. The CDR3 sequence: CASSEVGRGGLFF. The CDR3 coding sequence is TGTGCCAGCAGTGAAGTGGGCAGGGGCGGGCTGTTTTTT.

This chain links TRBV2 with TRBJ1-1; a possible D gene is TRBD1 (5 bases). This CDR3 comprises 15 residues. The germline CDR1 and CDR2 sequences are SNHLY and FYNNEI. V was clipped by 9 bases and J by 1 base, with 18 bases between them. CDR3 nucleotide sequence: TGTGCCAGAGGGGTCGCAGGGTATGCGAACACTGAAGCTTTCTTT. As protein: CARGVAGYANTEAFF.